These 16 T cell receptor beta chains were sequenced from one sample in a study of shared clonotypes between healthy human individuals. Generated by immunoSEQ multiplex PCR, the TCRdb table keeps only in-frame clones and is missing some. Seen here are over 2 million clones, just under 95% observed once, and the top ten hold 0.3% to 0.4%. What was sequenced was naive CD4+ T cells from PBMCs. Subset defined: CD45RA+ positively selected. Every receptor here comes from a man aged 18 to 30 in good health. Some clones in this sample may be carry-over from other donors' samples.

V and J are TRBV2 and TRBJ2-1; 13 bases map to TRBD2. The CDR3 totals 16 residues. Germline CDR1 reads SNHLY; CDR2 reads FYNNEI. With 6 bases clipped from V and 4 bases from J, the junction kept 6 bases outside the gene matches. CDR3 sequence: CASRQGLAGVYNEQFF. CDR3 nucleotides: TGTGCCAGCAGACAAGGACTAGCGGGAGTATACAATGAGCAGTTCTTC.

The chain couples TRBV19 to TRBJ1-5, with 12 bases matching TRBD1. Germline V gene sequence: CDR1 LNHDA, CDR2 SQIVND (reference sequence). The CDR3 runs 14 residues. J was trimmed by 9 bases and V by 5 bases; bases with no gene match: 5. CDR3 nucleotides: TGTGCCAGTAGTTACGGGACAGGGGGCCGGCCCCAGCATTTT. This translates into CASSYGTGGRPQHF.

V gene TRBV2 combines with J gene TRBJ2-2; no firm D call. The CDR3 is 13 amino acids. The V end was cut by 2 bases, the J end by 6 bases, with 7 bases between. Germline V gene lookup returns CDR1 SNHLY and CDR2 FYNNEI. The CDR3 nucleotides read TGTGCCAGCAGTGAAATCGGGCCCGGGGAGCTGTTTTTT. This translates into CASSEIGPGELFF.

The chain links TRBV30 to TRBJ2-7; TRBD2 agrees at 8 bases. Trimming took 5 bases from V and 3 from J; bases not matched to a gene: 9. The germline gives CDR1 GTSNPN, CDR2 SVGIG (reference sequence). The CDR3 totals 14 residues. CDR3 residues: CAWAAGATYYEQYF. CDR3 DNA sequence: TGTGCCTGGGCAGCGGGAGCTACCTACTACGAGCAGTACTTC.

V gene TRBV28 combines with J gene TRBJ2-5; possibly TRBD2 for D (6 bases). The CDR3 is made up of 19 amino acids. V lost 6 bases to trimming and J lost 2 bases, with 28 bases between them. Per germline, CDR1 MDHEN and CDR2 SYDVKM. The CDR3 sequence is CASRLTLNAPWREQETQYF. In nucleotides, the CDR3 is TGTGCCAGCAGACTAACTCTTAACGCCCCCTGGAGGGAACAAGAGACCCAGTACTTC.

The chain joins TRBV18 to TRBJ1-4, with 7 bases matching TRBD1. Trimming cost V 3 bases and J 4 bases; bases outside gene matches: 5. The germline V gene encodes CDR1 KGHSH and CDR2 LQKENI. CDR3 length: 15 residues. Written as DNA, the CDR3 is TGTGCCAGCTCACCTGGACAGGCTGTTAATGAAAAACTGTTTTTT. Its translation is CASSPGQAVNEKLFF.

The chain couples TRBV9 to TRBJ1-1; the match to TRBD1 covers 10 bases. Germline V gene lookup returns CDR1 SGDLS and CDR2 YYNGEE. Losses at the gene ends were 4 bases for V and 10 bases for J; bases not matched to a gene: 7. The CDR3 extends over 13 amino acids. CDR3 loop: CASSQTGGGIAFF. CDR3 DNA: TGTGCCAGCAGCCAGACAGGGGGCGGAATAGCTTTCTTT. Combining the CDR3 with reference TRBV9 and TRBJ1-1 gives the whole variable domain DSGVTQTPKHLITATGQRVTLRCSPRSGDLSVYWYQQSLDQGLQFLIQYYNGEERAKGNILERFSAQQFPDLHSELNLSSLELGDSALYFCASSQTGGGIAFFGQGTRLTVV.

This clone was seen once. J is TRBJ1-5 and V is TRBV19; TRBD1 is a possible D gene (5 bases). The germline gives CDR1 LNHDA, CDR2 SQIVND (reference sequence). This CDR3 has 14 residues. V was pared by 6 bases and J by 5 bases, with 14 bases between. CDR3 DNA: TGTGCCAGTAGGATGACAGATTCCCATCAGCCCCAGCATTTT. This codes for CASRMTDSHQPQHF.

This rearrangement joins TRBV5-3 to TRBJ2-7, with 10 bases lining up with TRBD1. TRBV5-3 counts as an open reading frame of uncertain function. Losses at the gene ends were 4 bases for V and 2 bases for J; bases not matched to a gene: 27. The CDR3 is made up of 22 amino acids. The CDR3 DNA follows: TGTGCCAGAAGCCGGATTCAACTTAGTTTGACAGGGGGCTCCACGATTACCTACGAGCAGTACTTC. Residues: CARSRIQLSLTGGSTITYEQYF.

The chain has TRBV7-2 and TRBJ2-7; TRBD1 matches at 9 bases. Germline V gene sequence: CDR1 SGHTA, CDR2 FQGNSA. V lost 2 bases and J lost 6; bases outside the gene matches: 14. This CDR3 is built from 17 residues. CDR3 in DNA: TGTGCCAGCAGCTTAAACCACCCGGGACAGGGACTCGGCGAGCAGTACTTC. It translates to CASSLNHPGQGLGEQYF.

J is TRBJ1-1 and V is TRBV7-7; the match to TRBD1 covers 7 bases. This CDR3 region has 14 residues. Losses at the gene ends were 5 bases for V and 3 bases for J; bases not matched to a gene: 6. CDR1 SSHAT and CDR2 FNYEAQ come from the germline V gene (reference sequence). The CDR3 loop is CASSRRTGDTEAFF. CDR3 nucleotide sequence: TGTGCCAGCAGCCGCCGGACAGGCGACACTGAAGCTTTCTTT.

This chain links TRBV4-1 with TRBJ2-1, with 14 bases identical to TRBD2. CDR1 is MGHRA and CDR2 is YSYEKL in the germline V gene. This CDR3 has 19 residues. V shed 2 bases and J 8 bases; nucleotides not matched to a gene: 14. CDR3 in DNA: TGCGCCAGCAGCCAAATACTCCCCAAGCGGACTAGCGGGGGGTATGAGCAGTTCTTC. This translates into CASSQILPKRTSGGYEQFF.

The rearrangement joins TRBV6-1 to TRBJ2-1; TRBD2 agrees at 10 bases. The V segment lost 6 bases and the J segment 4 bases; nucleotides outside the gene matches: 3. The CDR3 contains 14 residues. Germline CDR1 reads MNHNS; CDR2 reads SASEGT. CDR3 region: CASRTSGVYNEQFF. CDR3 nucleotides: TGTGCCAGCAGAACTAGCGGGGTGTACAATGAGCAGTTCTTC.

About this clone itself: At the DNA level, this CDR3 is encoded by other sequences in the same sample as well. DNA for the CDR3: TGTGCCAGCAGCTTAGTCCAGGGCCCCTATGGCTACACCTTC. Its translation is CASSLVQGPYGYTF. V usage is TRBV7-9 and J usage is TRBJ1-2; D is possibly TRBD1 (5 bases). CDR3 length: 14 residues. Germline V gene sequence: CDR1 SEHNR, CDR2 FQNEAQ (reference sequence). Between the trimmed V and J ends, which lost 1 base and 4 bases, there was a span of 10 bases.

This sequence joins TRBV19 and TRBJ2-5; TRBD2 matches 9 bases. With V trimmed by 5 bases and J by 4 bases, 8 bases remained unmatched. This CDR3 has 15 amino acids. CDR1 and CDR2 (germline): LNHDA, SQIVND (reference sequence). CDR3 sequence (DNA): TGTGCCAGTAGTGTGGCTAGCGGGATTTTAGAGACCCAGTACTTC. Translation gives CASSVASGILETQYF.

The chain employs TRBV4-3 and TRBJ2-1; D ambiguous. From germline, CDR1 is LGHNA and CDR2 YSLEER. The CDR3 length is 14 residues. Trimming cost V 5 bases and J 9 bases, with 17 bases left between them. The CDR3 here is CASSYVAVDSEQFF. The DNA for the CDR3 is TGCGCCAGCAGCTACGTAGCCGTTGACTCTGAGCAGTTCTTC.